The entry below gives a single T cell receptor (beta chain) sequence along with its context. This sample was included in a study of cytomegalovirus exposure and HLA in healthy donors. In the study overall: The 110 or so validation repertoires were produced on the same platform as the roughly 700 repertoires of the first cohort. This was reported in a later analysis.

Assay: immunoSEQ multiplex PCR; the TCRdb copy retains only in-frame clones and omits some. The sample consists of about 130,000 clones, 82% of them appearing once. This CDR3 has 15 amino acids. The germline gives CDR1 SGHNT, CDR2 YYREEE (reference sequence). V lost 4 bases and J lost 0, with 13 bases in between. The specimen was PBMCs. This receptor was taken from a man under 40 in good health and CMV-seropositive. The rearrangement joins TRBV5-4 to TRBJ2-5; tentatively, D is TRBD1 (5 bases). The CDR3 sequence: CASSPAGRDQETQYF. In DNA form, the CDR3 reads TGTGCCAGCAGCCCCGCCGGCAGGGACCAAGAGACCCAGTACTTC.